Sequencing of this T cell receptor (beta chain) was carried out in a study of response to subunit inactivated influenza vaccine. With regard to this clonotype: The antigen is not known.

General study results and limits: Authors suggested each seasonal influenza vaccination recruits few new T cells.

The CDR3 is made up of 13 amino acids. Trimming pared 3 bases from V and 8 bases from J, leaving 14 bases between. From the RT-PCR reads, TCRdb called clonotypes with MiXCR, one entry per CDR3 protein. The sample includes around 790,000 distinct CDR3 sequences, about 20% of them seen just once. The sequencing here drew on PBMCs from blood, taken approximately 5 days after vaccination. The receptor comes from a man aged 50 to 59 who received an inactivated influenza vaccine. The chain is built from TRBV12-3 or TRBV12-4 and TRBJ2-7, with no clear D. The CDR3 sequence is CASSLGQGFKQYF. The CDR3 bases are TGTGCCAGCAGTTTGGGTCAAGGGTTCAAGCAGTACTTC.